This paragraph reports one T cell receptor (beta chain). Its target is not known. From germline, CDR1 is DFQATT and CDR2 SNEGSKA (reference sequence). V lost 1 base and J lost 5, with 4 bases in between. The CDR3 runs 11 residues. PCR primers comprised 60 Vbeta and 13 Jbeta primers. The assay was immunoSEQ multiplex PCR, and TCRdb's table has in-frame clones only and misses some. In total, the table holds over 120,000 clones. The data originate from a study of cytomegalovirus exposure and HLA in healthy donors. These donors, healthy bone marrow donors, were studied. Study-wide results and limits: Reported findings show TCR beta sequences accurately forecast HLA-A and HLA-B alleles in most subjects. Later on, a genetic analysis was performed. It linked a missense variant in DCLRE1C with V- and J-gene trimming of TCR beta. Listed as cytomegalovirus-associated were 164 TCR beta chains.

The chain uses TRBV20-1 and TRBJ2-3; D is uncertain. Sequencing was done on a sample of PBMCs. The receptor's source is a male donor in good health and CMV-seronegative. CDR3 amino acids: CSARVKDTQYF. The CDR3 DNA sequence: TGCAGTGCTAGAGTAAAAGATACGCAGTATTTT.